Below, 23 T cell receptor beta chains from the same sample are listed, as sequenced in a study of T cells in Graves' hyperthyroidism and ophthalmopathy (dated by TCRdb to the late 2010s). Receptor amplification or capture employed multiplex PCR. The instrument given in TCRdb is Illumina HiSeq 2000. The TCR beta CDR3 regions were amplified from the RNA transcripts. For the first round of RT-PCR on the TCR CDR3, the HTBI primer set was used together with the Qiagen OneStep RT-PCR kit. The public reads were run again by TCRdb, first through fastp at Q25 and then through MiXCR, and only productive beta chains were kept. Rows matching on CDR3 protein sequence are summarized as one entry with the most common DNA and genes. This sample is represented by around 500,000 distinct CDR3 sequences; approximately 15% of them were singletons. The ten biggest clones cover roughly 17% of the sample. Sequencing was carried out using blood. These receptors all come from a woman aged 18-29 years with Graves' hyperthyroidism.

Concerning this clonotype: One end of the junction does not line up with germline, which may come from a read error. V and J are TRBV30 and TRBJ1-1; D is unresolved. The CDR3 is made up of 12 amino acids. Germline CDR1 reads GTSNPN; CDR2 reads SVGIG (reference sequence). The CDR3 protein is CAWRSGYTEALF. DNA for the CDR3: TGTGCCTGGAGGTCCGGGTACACTGAAGCTCTCTTT.

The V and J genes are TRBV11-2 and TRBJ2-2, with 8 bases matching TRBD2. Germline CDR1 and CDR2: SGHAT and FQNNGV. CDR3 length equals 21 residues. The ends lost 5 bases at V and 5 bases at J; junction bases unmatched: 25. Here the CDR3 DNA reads TGTGCCAGCAGCCATCCTCTCTTTTACCTAGCGGGCGTTGAAACGACCGGGGAGCTGTTTTTT. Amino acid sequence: CASSHPLFYLAGVETTGELFF. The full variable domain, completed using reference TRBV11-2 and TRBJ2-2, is EAGVAQSPRYKIIEKRQSVAFWCNPISGHATLYWYQQILGQGPKLLIQFQNNGVVDDSQLPKDRFSAERLKGVDSTLKIQPAKLEDSAVYLCASSHPLFYLAGVETTGELFFGEGSRLTVL.

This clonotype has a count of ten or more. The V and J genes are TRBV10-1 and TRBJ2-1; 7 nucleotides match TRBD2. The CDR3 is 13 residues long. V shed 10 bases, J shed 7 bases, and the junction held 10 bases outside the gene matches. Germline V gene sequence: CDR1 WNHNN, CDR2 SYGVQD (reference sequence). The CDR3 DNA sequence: TGCGCCACCTCAAGCGGGAAATTAAATGAGCAGTTCTTC. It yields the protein CATSSGKLNEQFF.

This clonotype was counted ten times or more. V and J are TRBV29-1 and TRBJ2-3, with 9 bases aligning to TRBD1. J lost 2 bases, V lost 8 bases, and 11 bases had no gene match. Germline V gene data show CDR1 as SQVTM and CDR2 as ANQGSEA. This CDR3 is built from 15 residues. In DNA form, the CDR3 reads TGCAGCACAAGTGGACAGGGGCTCTTCACAGATACGCAGTATTTT. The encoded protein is CSTSGQGLFTDTQYF.

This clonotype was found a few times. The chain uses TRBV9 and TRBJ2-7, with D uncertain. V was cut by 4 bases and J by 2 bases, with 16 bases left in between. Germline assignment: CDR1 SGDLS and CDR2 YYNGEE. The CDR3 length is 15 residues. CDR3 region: CASSTMAGATYEQYF. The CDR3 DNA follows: TGTGCCAGCAGCACTATGGCAGGCGCCACCTACGAGCAGTACTTC.

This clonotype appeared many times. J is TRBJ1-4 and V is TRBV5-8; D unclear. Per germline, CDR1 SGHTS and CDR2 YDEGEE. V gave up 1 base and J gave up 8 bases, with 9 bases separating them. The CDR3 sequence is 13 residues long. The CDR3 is CASSLRHEEKLFF. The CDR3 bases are TGTGCCAGCAGCTTGAGACATGAGGAAAAACTGTTTTTT.

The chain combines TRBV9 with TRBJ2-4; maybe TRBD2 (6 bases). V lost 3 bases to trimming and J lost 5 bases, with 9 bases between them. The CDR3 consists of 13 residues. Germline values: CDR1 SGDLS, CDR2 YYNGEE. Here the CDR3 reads CASSAGLQNIQYF. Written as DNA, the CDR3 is TGTGCCAGCAGCGCGGGACTGCAAAACATTCAGTACTTC.

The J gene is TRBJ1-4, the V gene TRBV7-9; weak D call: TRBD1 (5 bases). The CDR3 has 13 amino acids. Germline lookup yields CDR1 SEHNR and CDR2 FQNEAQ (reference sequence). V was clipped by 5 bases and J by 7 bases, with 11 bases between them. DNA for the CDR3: TGTGCCAGCAGCCGGAAGGGACCTGAAAAACTGTTTTTT. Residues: CASSRKGPEKLFF. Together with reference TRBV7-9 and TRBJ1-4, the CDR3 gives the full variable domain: DTGVSQNPRHKITKRGQNVTFRCDPISEHNRLYWYRQTLGQGPEFLTYFQNEAQLEKSRLLSDRFSAERPKGSFSTLEIQRTEQGDSAMYLCASSRKGPEKLFFGSGTQLSVL.

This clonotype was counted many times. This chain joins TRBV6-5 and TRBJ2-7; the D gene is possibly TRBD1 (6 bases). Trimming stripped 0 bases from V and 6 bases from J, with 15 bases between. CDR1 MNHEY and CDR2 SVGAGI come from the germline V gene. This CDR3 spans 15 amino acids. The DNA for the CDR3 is TGTGCCAGCAGTTACTCGAACAGGGAGAGGGGCGAGCAGTACTTC. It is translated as CASSYSNRERGEQYF.

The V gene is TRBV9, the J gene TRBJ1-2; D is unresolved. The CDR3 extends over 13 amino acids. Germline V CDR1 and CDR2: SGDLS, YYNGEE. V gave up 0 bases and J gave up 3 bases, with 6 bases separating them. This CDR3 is CASSVDTDYGYTF. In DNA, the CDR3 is TGTGCCAGCAGCGTAGACACAGACTATGGCTACACCTTC.

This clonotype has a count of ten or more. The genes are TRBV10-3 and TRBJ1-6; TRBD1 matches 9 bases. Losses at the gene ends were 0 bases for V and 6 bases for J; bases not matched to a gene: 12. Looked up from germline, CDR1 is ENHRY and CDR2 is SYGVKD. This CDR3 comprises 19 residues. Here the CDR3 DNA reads TGTGCCATCAGTGAGTCTGGGACAGGGCCTGAATCTATTAATTCACCCCTCCACTTT. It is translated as CAISESGTGPESINSPLHF.

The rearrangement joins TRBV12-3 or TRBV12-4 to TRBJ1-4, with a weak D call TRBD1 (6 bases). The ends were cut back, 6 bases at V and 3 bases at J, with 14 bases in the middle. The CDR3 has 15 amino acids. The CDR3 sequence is CASSRGQSPNEKLFF. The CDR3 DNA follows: TGTGCCAGCAGCCGCGGACAGTCGCCTAATGAAAAACTGTTTTTT.

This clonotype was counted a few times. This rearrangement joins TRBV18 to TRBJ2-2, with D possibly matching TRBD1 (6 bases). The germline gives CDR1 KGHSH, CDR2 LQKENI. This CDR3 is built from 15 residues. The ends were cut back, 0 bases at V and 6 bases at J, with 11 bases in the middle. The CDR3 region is CASSPPGTPPGELFF. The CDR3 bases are TGTGCCAGCTCACCACCTGGGACACCCCCCGGGGAGCTGTTTTTT.

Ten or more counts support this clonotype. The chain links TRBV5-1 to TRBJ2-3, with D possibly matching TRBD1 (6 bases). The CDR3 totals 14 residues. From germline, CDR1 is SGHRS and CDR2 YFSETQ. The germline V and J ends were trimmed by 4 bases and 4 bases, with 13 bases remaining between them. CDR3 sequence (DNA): TGCGCCAGCAGCGCTTACAGGGATCCAGATACGCAGTATTTT. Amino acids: CASSAYRDPDTQYF.

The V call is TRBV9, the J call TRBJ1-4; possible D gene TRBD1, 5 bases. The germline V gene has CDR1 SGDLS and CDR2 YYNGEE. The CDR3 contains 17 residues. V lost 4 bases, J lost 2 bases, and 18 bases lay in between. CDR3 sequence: CASSFAGGGTTNEKLFF. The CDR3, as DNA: TGTGCCAGCAGCTTCGCCGGGGGGGGGACTACTAATGAAAAACTGTTTTTT.

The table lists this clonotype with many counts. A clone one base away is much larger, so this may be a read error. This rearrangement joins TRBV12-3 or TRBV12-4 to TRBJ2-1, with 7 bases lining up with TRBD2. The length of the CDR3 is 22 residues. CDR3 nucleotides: TGTGCCAGCAGACCGACCCCACTCGTAAATAAAAGAGGTGGGGCGGGAGCGGGTGAGCAGTCCTTC. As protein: CASRPTPLVNKRGGAGAGEQSF.

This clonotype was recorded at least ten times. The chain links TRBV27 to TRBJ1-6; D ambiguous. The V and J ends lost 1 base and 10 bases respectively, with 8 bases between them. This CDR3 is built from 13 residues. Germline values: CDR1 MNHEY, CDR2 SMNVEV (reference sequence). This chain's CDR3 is CASSLLGQSPLHF. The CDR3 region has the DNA TGTGCCAGCAGTTTATTGGGCCAATCACCCCTCCACTTT.

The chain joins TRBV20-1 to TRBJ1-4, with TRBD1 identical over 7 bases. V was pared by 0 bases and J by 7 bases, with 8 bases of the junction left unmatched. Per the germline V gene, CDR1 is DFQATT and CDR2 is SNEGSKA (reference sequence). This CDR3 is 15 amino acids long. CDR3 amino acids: CSAREPRQGGEKLFF. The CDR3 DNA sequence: TGCAGTGCTAGAGAGCCCCGACAGGGTGGTGAAAAACTGTTTTTT.

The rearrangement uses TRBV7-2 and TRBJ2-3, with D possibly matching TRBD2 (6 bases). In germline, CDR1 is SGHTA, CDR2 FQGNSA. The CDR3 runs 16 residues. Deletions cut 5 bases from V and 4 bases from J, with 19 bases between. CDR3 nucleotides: TGTGCCAGCAGCCTAACTAGCTCCCGGGGTTCAGATACGCAGTATTTT. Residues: CASSLTSSRGSDTQYF.

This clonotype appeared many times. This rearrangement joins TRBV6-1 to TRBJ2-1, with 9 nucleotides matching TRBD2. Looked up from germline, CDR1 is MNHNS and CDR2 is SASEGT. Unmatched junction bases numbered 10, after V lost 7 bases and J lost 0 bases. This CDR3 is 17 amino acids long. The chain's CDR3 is CASKVAGAMDSYNEQFF. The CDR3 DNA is TGTGCCAGCAAGGTAGCGGGAGCTATGGACTCCTACAATGAGCAGTTCTTC.

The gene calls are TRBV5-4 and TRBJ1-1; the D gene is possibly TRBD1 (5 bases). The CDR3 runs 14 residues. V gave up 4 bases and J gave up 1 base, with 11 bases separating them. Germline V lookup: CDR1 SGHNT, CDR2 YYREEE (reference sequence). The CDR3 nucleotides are TGTGCCAGCAGCCCGGACATTACGAACACTGAAGCTTTCTTT. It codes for CASSPDITNTEAFF.

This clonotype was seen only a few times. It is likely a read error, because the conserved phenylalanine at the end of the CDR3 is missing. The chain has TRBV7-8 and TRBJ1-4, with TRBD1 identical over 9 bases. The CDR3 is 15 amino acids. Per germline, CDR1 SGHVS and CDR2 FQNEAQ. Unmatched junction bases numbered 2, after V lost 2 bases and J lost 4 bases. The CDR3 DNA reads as TGTGCCAGCAGCTTATGGGGACAGGGTAATGAAAAACTGTTTCTT. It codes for CASSLWGQGNEKLFL.

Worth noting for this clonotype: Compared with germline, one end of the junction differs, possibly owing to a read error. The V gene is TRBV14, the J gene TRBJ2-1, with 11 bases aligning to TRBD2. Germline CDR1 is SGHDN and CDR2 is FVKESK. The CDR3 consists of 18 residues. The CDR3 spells CASSQVLAGARSYNERFF. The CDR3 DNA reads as TGTGCCAGCAGCCAAGTACTAGCGGGAGCAAGATCCTACAATGAGCGGTTCTTC.